A single TCR beta chain is shown here with its context. Authors' methods: Nucleated cell number was recorded as an estimate derived from reference gene primer amplification. Profiling relied on immunoSEQ multiplex PCR, and the TCRdb table lists in-frame clones only, not all of them. V and J calls and clone size come straight from that table; D and trimming were deduced from the DNA. The sample comprises a few hundred thousand clones, 86% of which are singletons, and about 2.2% rests with the top ten. This entry belongs to a study of blood T cell repertoires in COVID-19. Study summary: The study drew acute and convalescent COVID-19 samples from the United States, Italy and Spain.

With V trimmed by 3 bases and J by 5 bases, 9 bases remained unmatched. CDR1 and CDR2 from the germline V gene are DFQATT and SNEGSKA (reference sequence). The CDR3 contains 14 residues. The TCR was taken from a man aged 25 to 40 who had recovered from COVID-19. The rearrangement links TRBV20-1 to TRBJ2-5, with 7 nucleotides matching TRBD2. Sequencing was done on a sample of peripheral blood. Here the CDR3 reads CSASLAVIPETQYF. The CDR3 DNA is TGCAGTGCTAGTCTAGCGGTGATACCTGAGACCCAGTACTTC.